Listed below are T cell receptor beta chains from one sample, sequenced in a study of blood T cell repertoires in COVID-19. TCRdb's table, derived via immunoSEQ multiplex PCR, lists solely in-frame clones and lacks some. The sample includes around 70,000 clones, 80% of them seen just once. The sequenced sample consisted of peripheral blood. The receptor set was obtained from a man between 65 and 85 years old who had recovered from COVID-19. The CDR3 runs from the conserved cysteine through the conserved F or W. D genes are given only for firm matches. The size field is filled for only some rows; it gives once, few, many or a size class.

abundance,d_gene,j_gene,v_gene,CDR3nt,CDR3aa
few,NA,TRBJ2-7,TRBV11-2,TGTGCCAGCAGCGAGATCCGTATTAACGAGCAGTACTTC,CASSEIRINEQYF
few,TRBD2,TRBJ2-5,TRBV27,TGTGCCAGCAGTTCCTACTCTAGCGGGGGGGCCCCAGAGACCCAGTACTTC,CASSSYSSGGAPETQYF
NA,TRBD1,TRBJ1-5,TRBV3-1/TRBV3-2,TGTGCCAGCAGCCAAACGCGGGACAGGGGGCATCAGCCCCAGCATTTT,CASSQTRDRGHQPQHF
NA,NA,TRBJ1-6,TRBV28,TGTGCCAGCCTTGAGGGTAGCTCCTATAATTCACCCCTCCACTTT,CASLEGSSYNSPLHF
once,TRBD1,TRBJ2-5,TRBV5-4,TGTGCCAGCAGCTCACCAACAGGGGGCCTGGAGACCCAGTACTTC,CASSSPTGGLETQYF
NA,TRBD1,TRBJ2-7,TRBV6-5,TGTGCCAGCAGTTACTCGAGGCAGGGGGCCTACGAGCAGTACTTC,CASSYSRQGAYEQYF
NA,TRBD1,TRBJ2-2,TRBV7-9,TGTGCCAGCAGCTCGGACAGGGGCTCGTCCGGGGAGCTGTTTTTT,CASSSDRGSSGELFF
NA,NA,TRBJ2-5,TRBV5-6,TGTGCCAGCAGCTTGTCAGAAGAGACCCAGTACTTC,CASSLSEETQYF
NA,TRBD1,TRBJ1-3,TRBV11-2,TGTGCCAGCAGCCAGGGACAGGGCTCCATGAGCTCTGGAAACACCATATATTTT,CASSQGQGSMSSGNTIYF
NA,TRBD1,TRBJ1-1,TRBV5-5,TGTGCCAGCAGCTTGTGGACAGGGGTAAGGAACACTGAAGCTTTCTTT,CASSLWTGVRNTEAFF
NA,NA,TRBJ1-2,TRBV19,TGTGCCAGTAGTTTTCCAGGAACTCACAACTATGGCTACACCTTC,CASSFPGTHNYGYTF
NA,TRBD1,TRBJ2-7,TRBV29-1,TGCAGCGTTCGGGACAGGGAGTACGAGCAGTACTTC,CSVRDREYEQYF
NA,NA,TRBJ2-5,TRBV7-9,TGTGCCAGCAGCTTAGCGGGAGCGGTTGAGACCCAGTACTTC,CASSLAGAVETQYF
few,TRBD1,TRBJ2-5,TRBV25-1,TGTGCCAGCAGTGCTCAGGGGGCCACTCTGCGGACCCAGTACTTC,CASSAQGATLRTQYF
NA,NA,TRBJ1-1,TRBV5-4,TGTGCCAGCAGCCTCATGCGGGGGGTGAACACTGAAGCTTTCTTT,CASSLMRGVNTEAFF
NA,TRBD1,TRBJ2-7,TRBV18,TGTGCCAGCTCACCAGACAGGGATCAGCAGTACTTC,CASSPDRDQQYF
NA,TRBD1,TRBJ1-5,TRBV27,TGTGCCAGCAGTCGACAGGGGAGCAATCAGCCCCAGCATTTT,CASSRQGSNQPQHF
NA,NA,TRBJ1-6,TRBV7-8,TGTGCCAGCAGCTTATCCGCAGGACTTAATTCACCCCTCCACTTT,CASSLSAGLNSPLHF
NA,TRBD2,TRBJ2-1,TRBV18,TGTGCCAGCTCACCATACAGCGGGGGGAACTACAATGAGCAGTTCTTC,CASSPYSGGNYNEQFF
NA,NA,TRBJ1-4,TRBV3-1/TRBV3-2,TGTGCCAGCAGCTCGCCCGGGACGGCGGGAGAAAAACTGTTTTTT,CASSSPGTAGEKLFF
once,NA,TRBJ2-6,TRBV2,TGTGCCAGCAGTCTCAGCGCCTCTGGGGCCAACGTCCTGACTTTC,CASSLSASGANVLTF
once,NA,TRBJ1-2,TRBV3-1/TRBV3-2,TGTGCCAGCAGCCAAGCGGGGGGGAACTATGGCTACACCTTC,CASSQAGGNYGYTF
NA,TRBD1,TRBJ1-2,TRBV11-2,TGTGCCAGCAGCCTCGGGACAGGGGGAGATTATGGCTACACCTTC,CASSLGTGGDYGYTF
NA,NA,TRBJ2-7,TRBV7-9,TGTGCCAGCAGTCAGGAGGTAGTAAACGAGCAGTACTTC,CASSQEVVNEQYF
NA,NA,TRBJ1-4,TRBV2,TGTGCCAGCACATTCGAGGAAAAACTGTTTTTT,CASTFEEKLFF
NA,NA,TRBJ1-5,TRBV27,TGTGCCAGCAGTTTAGGGGGGGACCAGCCCCAGCATTTT,CASSLGGDQPQHF
few,NA,TRBJ1-2,TRBV28,TGTGCCAGTTTCAGGGTTGGTGGCTACACCTTC,CASFRVGGYTF
NA,NA,TRBJ2-2,TRBV6-5,TGTGCCAGCAGTCCCTCACTCGGGGAGCTGTTTTTT,CASSPSLGELFF
NA,NA,TRBJ2-7,TRBV5-1,TGCGCCAGCAGCTTGATATCGGGCGAGCAGTACTTC,CASSLISGEQYF
NA,NA,TRBJ1-4,TRBV4-3,TGCGCCAGCAGCCAAGATCCCGGTTTTAATGAAAAACTGTTTTTT,CASSQDPGFNEKLFF
NA,TRBD2,TRBJ2-1,TRBV2,TGTGCCAGCAGTGATCTAGCGGGAGGGCCTAAGAGCGATGAGCAGTTCTTC,CASSDLAGGPKSDEQFF
NA,NA,TRBJ1-3,TRBV15,TGTGCCACCAGCAGAGATCTAGGGTCTTATCGGGATGGAAACACCATATATTTT,CATSRDLGSYRDGNTIYF
NA,NA,TRBJ2-7,TRBV7-9,TGTGCCAGCAGCCATAACTCGCGTACTAGATGGGCCGAGCAGTACTTC,CASSHNSRTRWAEQYF
NA,TRBD2,TRBJ2-5,TRBV4-2,TGTGCCAGCAGCCAAGGTGGGCTAGCGGGGCTAAAAGAGACCCAGTACTTC,CASSQGGLAGLKETQYF
NA,TRBD1,TRBJ1-1,TRBV14,TGTGCCAGCAGCCACGGGCAGGGGGCAATTACTGAAGCTTTCTTT,CASSHGQGAITEAFF
NA,NA,TRBJ1-1,TRBV11-2,TGTGCCAGCAGCTTAGTAGGGTCAGGGATCGCTGAAGCTTTCTTT,CASSLVGSGIAEAFF
NA,NA,TRBJ2-3,TRBV28,TGTGCCAGCAGTTTACCGAACAGGGGCACAGATACGCAGTATTTT,CASSLPNRGTDTQYF
NA,NA,TRBJ1-3,TRBV18,TGTGCCAGCCGTACAGTCTCTGGAAACACCATATATTTT,CASRTVSGNTIYF
NA,TRBD2,TRBJ2-3,TRBV7-3,TGTGCCAGCAGCTTAGGGACTAGCGGGGGCACAGATACGCAGTATTTT,CASSLGTSGGTDTQYF
NA,TRBD1,TRBJ1-1,TRBV30,TGTGCCTGGAACAGGGGGGAGAACACTGAAGCTTTCTTT,CAWNRGENTEAFF
NA,NA,TRBJ2-1,TRBV7-2,TGTGCCAGCAGCTTCTTAGTCAATGAGCAGTTCTTC,CASSFLVNEQFF
NA,TRBD1,TRBJ2-7,TRBV4-1,TGCGCCAGCAGCCAATCGGACAGGGCGCGGGGTGGCGAGCAGTACTTC,CASSQSDRARGGEQYF
NA,TRBD1,TRBJ2-7,TRBV7-9,TGTGCCAGCAGCTTAGCCCACGACAGGGCTCCCCACGAGCAGTACTTC,CASSLAHDRAPHEQYF
NA,NA,TRBJ2-5,TRBV27,TGTGCCAGCAAATCTAGTACAGGGAGCGAGACCCAGTACTTC,CASKSSTGSETQYF
NA,TRBD1,TRBJ2-3,TRBV10-3,TGTGCCATCAGTGGGACAGGGATAGATACGCAGTATTTT,CAISGTGIDTQYF
NA,NA,TRBJ1-2,TRBV19,TGTGCCAGTAGTGCCACAGCTACCTATGGCTACACCTTC,CASSATATYGYTF
NA,NA,TRBJ2-7,TRBV15,TGTGCCACCAGCCCAAAATACATCTCCTACGAGCAGTACTTC,CATSPKYISYEQYF
NA,NA,TRBJ1-4,TRBV19,TGTGCCAGTAGTCTACAGGGAGAGGAAAAACTGTTTTTT,CASSLQGEEKLFF
NA,TRBD1,TRBJ2-5,TRBV7-9,TGTGCCAGCAGCTTAGCGCCGACGATAACAGGGGCAAGGGAGACCCAGTACTTC,CASSLAPTITGARETQYF
NA,NA,TRBJ2-3,TRBV19,TGTGCCAGTAGTCCCCCCCGGTGGGATACGCAGTATTTT,CASSPPRWDTQYF
NA,NA,TRBJ2-5,TRBV11-3,TGTGCCAGCAGCCGGACAGACCAAGAGACCCAGTACTTC,CASSRTDQETQYF
NA,NA,TRBJ1-5,TRBV30,TGTGCCTGGAGTGTAAGGGGCTGGACGGGTCTCAATAGCAATCAGCCCCAGCATTTT,CAWSVRGWTGLNSNQPQHF
few,TRBD2,TRBJ2-1,TRBV5-1,TGCGCCAGCGGCGGGCTAGCGGGAGCTATCGGCAATGAGCAGTTCTTC,CASGGLAGAIGNEQFF
NA,NA,TRBJ2-5,TRBV19,TGTGCCAGTAGTCCCCAACGGAGAGAGACCCAGTACTTC,CASSPQRRETQYF
NA,NA,TRBJ1-4,TRBV4-1,TGCGCCAGCAGCCAAGGGGCTCATCGCGAAAAACTGTTTTTT,CASSQGAHREKLFF
NA,NA,TRBJ2-3,TRBV19,TGTGCCACTAGCACCCTAGCGCTTAGTTCAGATACGCAGTATTTT,CATSTLALSSDTQYF
NA,NA,TRBJ1-5,TRBV20-1,TGCAGTGCTAGTTACATGTTGGGAGAGCCCCAGCATTTT,CSASYMLGEPQHF
NA,TRBD2,TRBJ2-7,TRBV6-2/TRBV6-3,TGTGCCAGCAGTCTACCTCCGGGACTAGACTACGAGCAGTACTTC,CASSLPPGLDYEQYF
NA,TRBD1,TRBJ1-2,TRBV5-1,TGCGCCAGCAGCTTAGGGACAGGGGGCGTATTATTCTATGGCTACACCTTC,CASSLGTGGVLFYGYTF